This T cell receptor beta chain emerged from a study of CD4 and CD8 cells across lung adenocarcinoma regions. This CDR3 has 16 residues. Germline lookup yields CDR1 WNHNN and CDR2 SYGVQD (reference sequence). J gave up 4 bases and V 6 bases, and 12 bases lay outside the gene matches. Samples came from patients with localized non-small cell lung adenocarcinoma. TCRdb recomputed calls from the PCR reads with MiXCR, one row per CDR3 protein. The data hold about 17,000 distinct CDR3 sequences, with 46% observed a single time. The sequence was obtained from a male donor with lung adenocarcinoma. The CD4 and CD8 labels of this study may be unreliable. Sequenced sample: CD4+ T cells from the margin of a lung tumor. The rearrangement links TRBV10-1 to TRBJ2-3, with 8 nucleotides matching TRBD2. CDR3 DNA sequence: TGCGCCAGCAGGGGACGGGGTAGCGGGGACCCAGATACGCAGTATTTT. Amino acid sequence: CASRGRGSGDPDTQYF.